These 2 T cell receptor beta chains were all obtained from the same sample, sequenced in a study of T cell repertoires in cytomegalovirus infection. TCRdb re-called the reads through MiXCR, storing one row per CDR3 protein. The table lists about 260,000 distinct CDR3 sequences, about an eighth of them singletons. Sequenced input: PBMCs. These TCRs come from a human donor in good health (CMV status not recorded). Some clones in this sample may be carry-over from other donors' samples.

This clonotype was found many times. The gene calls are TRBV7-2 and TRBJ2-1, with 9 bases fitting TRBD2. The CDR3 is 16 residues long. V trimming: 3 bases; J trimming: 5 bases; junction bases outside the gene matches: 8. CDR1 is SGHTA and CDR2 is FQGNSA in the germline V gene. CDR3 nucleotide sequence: TGTGCCAGCAGCTTTACCGGGACTAGCAGGAACAATGAGCAGTTCTTC. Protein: CASSFTGTSRNNEQFF. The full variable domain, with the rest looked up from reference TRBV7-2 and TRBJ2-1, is GAGVSQSPSNKVTEKGKDVELRCDPISGHTALYWYRQSLGQGLEFLIYFQGNSAPDKSGLPSDRFSAERTGGSVSTLTIQRTQQEDSAVYLCASSFTGTSRNNEQFFGPGTRLTVL.

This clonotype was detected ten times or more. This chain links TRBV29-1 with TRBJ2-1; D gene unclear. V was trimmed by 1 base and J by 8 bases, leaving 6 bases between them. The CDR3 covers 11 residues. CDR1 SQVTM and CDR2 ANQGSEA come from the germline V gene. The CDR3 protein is CSVEGQDEQFF. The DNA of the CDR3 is TGCAGCGTTGAAGGCCAGGATGAGCAGTTCTTC.